The 6 T cell receptor beta chains given below trace back to one sample, sequenced in a study of blood T cells in healthy people across ages (dated by TCRdb to the mid-2010s). The library was obtained by 5' RACE. The run used an Illumina HiSeq 2500. A second PCR of about 6 to 12 cycles was run with a J-beta primer mix and a sample-barcoded 5' primer. Using fastp at Q25 and MiXCR, TCRdb reprocessed the public reads and kept productive beta chains. Rows with a matching CDR3 protein are joined into one entry that keeps the most common DNA and genes. This sample has about 670,000 distinct CDR3 sequences in its table, and approximately 52% of those were observed once. The ten top clones hold less than 15% of the sample. Material for sequencing was blood. These TCRs come from a woman of 80 years or more in good health.

The chain joins TRBV7-9 to TRBJ2-7, with a possible D match to TRBD2 (5 bases). The better agreement between TRBJ2-5 and the DNA end casts doubt on the J call. This CDR3 spans 14 amino acids. Germline lookup yields CDR1 SEHNR and CDR2 FQNEAQ (reference sequence). CDR3: CASSISAVQETQYF. The CDR3 DNA is TGTGCCAGCAGCATCTCAGCGGTCCAAGAGACCCAGTACTTC.

To note about this clonotype: A much larger clone differs from this one at a single base, so this may be a read error. The V call is TRBV6-5, the J call TRBJ2-2; 7 nucleotides align to TRBD1. The V and J ends lost 2 bases and 1 base, in that order; junction bases with no gene match: 1. The CDR3 has 15 amino acids. The germline gives CDR1 MNHEY, CDR2 SVGAGI. CDR3 coding DNA: TGTGCCAGCAGTTACGGGACAGTGAACACCGGGGAGCTGTTTTTT. Residues: CASSYGTVNTGELFF.

This clonotype has a count of ten or more. The chain recombines TRBV3-1 with TRBJ2-3, with 7 bases lining up with TRBD2. The CDR3 spans 17 residues. Germline CDR1 is LGHDT and CDR2 is YNNKEL (reference sequence). The V gene end was trimmed by 4 bases and the J gene end by 0 bases; junction bases not matched to a gene: 10. The CDR3 spells CASSRSWTSSSTDTQYF. The CDR3 nucleotides are TGTGCCAGCAGCCGCTCGTGGACTAGTTCGAGCACAGATACGCAGTATTTT.

Details on this clonotype: With a much larger clone just one base away, this may be a read error. The chain employs TRBV10-3 and TRBJ2-5; D might be TRBD1 (6 bases). This CDR3 spans 15 amino acids. Per the germline V gene, CDR1 is ENHRY and CDR2 is SYGVKD. V shed 6 bases and J shed 2 bases, with 16 bases lying between them. CDR3 nucleotides: TGTGCCATCAGCCCAGGGGATGGAGTACAAGAGACCCAGTACTTC. This translates into CAISPGDGVQETQYF.

The chain recombines TRBV30 with TRBJ2-3; D is perhaps TRBD1 (5 bases). Trimming stripped 1 base from V and 4 bases from J, with 12 bases between. In germline, CDR1 is GTSNPN, CDR2 SVGIG (reference sequence). The CDR3 consists of 14 residues. CDR3 sequence: CAWSGASGSDTQYF. Here the CDR3 DNA reads TGTGCCTGGAGTGGAGCCTCAGGGTCAGATACGCAGTATTTT.

This sequence joins TRBV12-3 or TRBV12-4 and TRBJ1-5; TRBD1 aligns across 7 bases. The length of the CDR3 is 16 residues. The junction had 10 bases not matched to a gene; V was cut back by 2 bases and J by 6 bases. CDR3: CASSLLRQGIGQPQHF. The DNA for the CDR3 is TGTGCCAGCAGTTTACTCCGACAGGGCATAGGTCAGCCCCAGCATTTT.